The next 9 T cell receptor beta chains were all read from a single sample in a study of response to subunit inactivated influenza vaccine. TCRdb recomputed calls from the RT-PCR reads with MiXCR, one row per CDR3 protein. Of about 480,000 distinct CDR3 sequences listed, over 10% were seen once; the top ten hold about 12%. The input for sequencing was PBMCs from blood, taken about 40 days after vaccination. These receptors all stem from a man aged 50 to 59 who received an inactivated influenza vaccine.

The table lists this clonotype with a few counts. The chain recombines TRBV4-1 with TRBJ2-1, with 14 bases lining up with TRBD2. The CDR3 is 21 residues long. After removal of 0 bases from V and 7 bases from J, the junction contained 17 bases not matched to a gene. CDR1 and CDR2 (germline): MGHRA, YSYEKL. The CDR3 DNA follows: TGCGCCAGCAGCCAAGAAGTCCTCGGGACTAGCGGGAGAGGCGGGGGAAATGAGCAGTTCTTC. It is translated as CASSQEVLGTSGRGGGNEQFF.

This sequence joins TRBV7-8 and TRBJ2-5; D might be TRBD1 or TRBD2, each matching 6 bases. V gave up 1 base and J gave up 4 bases, with 16 bases separating them. Germline CDR1 and CDR2: SGHVS and FQNEAQ. This CDR3 contains 16 residues. The CDR3 region is CASSLGWGATGETQYF. CDR3 bases: TGTGCCAGCAGCTTAGGATGGGGGGCTACAGGAGAGACCCAGTACTTC.

The chain recombines TRBV5-1 with TRBJ2-1; 7 bases line up with TRBD2. Per germline, CDR1 SGHRS and CDR2 YFSETQ. V lost 2 bases and J lost 6; bases outside the gene matches: 8. The CDR3 extends over 15 amino acids. The CDR3 DNA is TGCGCCAGCAGCTTAGAGCGGGGCCTATCCAATGAGCAGTTCTTC. Encoded protein: CASSLERGLSNEQFF.

The chain combines TRBV2 with TRBJ2-3, with D possibly TRBD1 on 5 matching bases. Germline CDR1 reads SNHLY; CDR2 reads FYNNEI. CDR3 length: 14 amino acids. V lost 6 bases to trimming and J lost 2 bases, with 12 bases between them. The CDR3 reads CASRLRVFTDTQYF. The CDR3 nucleotides read TGTGCCAGCAGACTCAGGGTTTTCACAGATACGCAGTATTTT.

This clonotype has ten or more counts. The V call is TRBV29-1, the J call TRBJ2-7, with D perhaps matching TRBD1 (7 bases). The germline V gene encodes CDR1 SQVTM and CDR2 ANQGSEA. CDR3 size: 12 residues. The V and J ends lost 4 bases and 3 bases respectively, with 10 bases between them. The CDR3 bases are TGCAGCGTTGGCGGGACAGTCTACGAGCAGTACTTC. It codes for CSVGGTVYEQYF.

The V and J genes are TRBV7-2 and TRBJ2-3; tentative D call: TRBD1 (6 bases). V shed 8 bases and J shed 6 bases, with 18 bases lying between them. Germline CDR1 SGHTA, CDR2 FQGNSA. CDR3 length: 14 amino acids. Written as DNA, the CDR3 is TGTGCCAGCGGGCAACAGGGAAGTGCCGATACGCAGTATTTT. This gives the protein CASGQQGSADTQYF.

In DNA, the CDR3 is TGTGCCAGCAGCCAAGAACGACTAGCGGGGAGGGAGACCCAGTACTTC. It codes for CASSQERLAGRETQYF. This chain uses TRBV3-1 with TRBJ2-5, with 11 nucleotides matching TRBD2. The CDR3 is 16 amino acids. Germline assignment: CDR1 LGHDT and CDR2 YNNKEL (reference sequence). After removal of 0 bases from V and 5 bases from J, the junction contained 5 bases not matched to a gene.

There are a few counts of this clonotype. The chain couples TRBV6-5 to TRBJ2-7; 7 nucleotides line up with TRBD2. CDR3 length: 15 residues. Germline-derived CDR1 and CDR2 are MNHEY and SVGAGI. V shed 1 base, J shed 4 bases, and the junction held 7 bases outside the gene matches. CDR3 residues: CASSYLLAGAYEQYF. The CDR3 DNA follows: TGTGCCAGCAGTTACTTGTTGGCGGGAGCTTACGAGCAGTACTTC.

This clonotype was detected only once. This may stem from a read error, because a much larger clone lies one nucleotide away. The CDR3 sequence is CASSLDWGTAAFF. CDR3 DNA sequence: TGTGCCAGCAGCTTAGATTGGGGGACTGCAGCTTTCTTT. The rearrangement joins TRBV7-2 to TRBJ1-1, with D perhaps matching TRBD1 (5 bases). The germline gives CDR1 SGHTA, CDR2 FQGNSA. This CDR3 region has 13 residues.